This T cell receptor beta chain was captured by sequencing in a study of cytomegalovirus exposure and HLA in healthy donors. Study-level points and caveats: Presence/absence analyses took donor sequencing depth as roughly uniform.

The donors gave bone marrow, and they were healthy. Both 60 Vbeta primers and 13 Jbeta primers went into the PCR. Method: immunoSEQ multiplex PCR; TCRdb's copy keeps in-frame clones and lacks some. The sample shows 130,000 or so clones, 70% to 80% of them seen only once. Concerning this clone itself: Its specificity is not known.

The sequence came from a woman between 50 and 59 years old in good health and CMV-seropositive. The specimen was PBMCs.

The CDR3 spells CASSSHDRSYEQYF. The CDR3 nucleotides read TGTGCCAGCAGTTCACACGACAGGAGCTACGAGCAGTACTTC. The chain links TRBV27 to TRBJ2-7; D might be TRBD1 (6 bases). The CDR3 is 14 residues long. Trimming stripped 4 bases from V and 3 bases from J, with 13 bases between. Germline-derived CDR1 and CDR2 are MNHEY and SMNVEV (reference sequence).